The rows below give T cell receptor beta chains drawn from one sample of a study of blood T cell repertoires in COVID-19. The table came from immunoSEQ multiplex PCR; TCRdb's copy has only in-frame clones and leaves some out. This sample carries over 200,000 clones, around 89% of them seen once, and the ten largest clones take 0.75% to 1%. The sequencing sample was made of peripheral blood. These TCRs come from a woman aged 35 to 49 who had recovered from COVID-19. CDR3s include the opening cysteine and the closing phenylalanine or tryptophan. The D gene is left open where the match is weak. Clone sizes are given selectively: once, few, many, or a class where the clone is expanded.

j_call v_call clone_size d_call cdr3_nt cdr3_aa
TRBJ2-2 TRBV14 . TRBD2 TGTGCCAGCAGCCAAGGTGCCCGACTAGCTGGGACCGGGGAGCTGTTTTTT CASSQGARLAGTGELFF
TRBJ2-2 TRBV11-3 . . TGTGCCAGCAGCCCCCAACCCGGGGGGGAGCTGTTTTTT CASSPQPGGELFF
TRBJ2-1 TRBV5-1 . TRBD2 TGCGCCAGCAGCTTGGCGGGGGGTAGCGGGCGACGCAATGAGCAGTTCTTC CASSLAGGSGRRNEQFF
TRBJ2-6 TRBV9 . TRBD1 TGTGCCAGCAGCCCCGGGACAGGGAAAGCTGGGGCCAACGTCCTGACTTTC CASSPGTGKAGANVLTF
TRBJ2-3 TRBV3-1/TRBV3-2 . . TGTGCCAGCAGCCAAGATCCAGGTAGCACAGATACGCAGTATTTT CASSQDPGSTDTQYF
TRBJ1-1 TRBV4-1 . . TGCGCCAGCAGCCAAGACAGGCGGAACACTGAAGCTTTCTTT CASSQDRRNTEAFF
TRBJ2-2 TRBV7-7 once TRBD2 TGTGCTAGCAGCCGCCCGGCCACTAGCGGGAGGAACACCGGGGAGCTGTTTTTT CASSRPATSGRNTGELFF
TRBJ1-2 TRBV7-2 . TRBD1 TGTGCCAGCAGCCCCCAGGGGGCGTATGGCTACACCTTC CASSPQGAYGYTF
TRBJ1-1 TRBV18 . . TGTGCCAGCTCACGCGGGATTACGAACACTGAAGCTTTCTTT CASSRGITNTEAFF
TRBJ1-3 TRBV7-9 . . TGTGCCAGCAGCCCGGGGGGCCCAGGGGTCTCTGGAAACACCATATATTTT CASSPGGPGVSGNTIYF
TRBJ2-7 TRBV6-5 . TRBD1 TGTGCCAGCAGCCCCGGGACAGGGCCCTACGAGCAGTACTTC CASSPGTGPYEQYF
TRBJ1-6 TRBV30 few TRBD1 TGTGCCTGGAAGCAAAGAACAGGGGGAGTTACTGGCTCCTATAATTCACCCCTCCACTTT CAWKQRTGGVTGSYNSPLHF
TRBJ2-5 TRBV4-3 . TRBD2 TGCGCCAGCAGCCAAGCAACGGGACTAGCTGTGGAGACCCAGTACTTC CASSQATGLAVETQYF
TRBJ1-4 TRBV15 . TRBD1 TGTGCCACCAGCAGAGGTGGCAGGGGGAGTCCTAATGAAAAACTGTTTTTT CATSRGGRGSPNEKLFF
TRBJ1-1 TRBV18 few . TGTGCCAGCTCACCGGGGCCGGACACTGAAGCTTTCTTT CASSPGPDTEAFF
TRBJ1-2 TRBV7-9 . TRBD1 TGTGCCAGCACCGCCGGGACAGTCTCCTATGGCTACACCTTC CASTAGTVSYGYTF
TRBJ2-2 TRBV9 . TRBD1 TGTGCCAGCAGCGTAGGAGGGGGCGTAACCGGGGAGCTGTTTTTT CASSVGGGVTGELFF
TRBJ2-7 TRBV5-1 . TRBD1 TGCGCCAGCAGCCCGGGCGGGACAGGGGGCTTCAACGAGCAGTACTTC CASSPGGTGGFNEQYF
TRBJ1-3 TRBV9 . . TGTGCCAGCAGCCCCACCCGGGGGGGGATCTCTGGAAACACCATATATTTT CASSPTRGGISGNTIYF
TRBJ1-5 TRBV27 . TRBD1 TGTGCCAGCAGCCGGGACAGGGGGCTCTGGACCCAGCATTTT CASSRDRGLWTQHF
TRBJ2-1 TRBV30 . TRBD2 TGTGCCTGGAGGGGACTAGCGGAAAAAGGCTCCTACAATGAGCAGTTCTTC CAWRGLAEKGSYNEQFF
TRBJ2-1 TRBV29-1 once TRBD2 TGCAGCGTTGAAGGGCTAGCGGGACACTACAATGAGCAGTTCTTC CSVEGLAGHYNEQFF
TRBJ2-5 TRBV7-2 . TRBD2 TGTGCCAGCAGCGCCGGGCCCGGGACTAGCGGGAAAGAGACCCAGTACTTC CASSAGPGTSGKETQYF
TRBJ2-1 TRBV11-3 . . TGTGCCAGCAGCTTAGGGGCGGGACCCAATGAGCAGTTCTTC CASSLGAGPNEQFF
TRBJ2-3 TRBV7-2 . TRBD2 TGTGCCAGCAGCCCCGGACTAGCGCGAACCACAGATACGCAGTATTTT CASSPGLARTTDTQYF
TRBJ1-1 TRBV2 once . TGTGCCAGCAGCCAAGGGGCTATGAACACTGAAGCTTTCTTT CASSQGAMNTEAFF
TRBJ1-5 TRBV7-2 . TRBD1 TGTGCCAGCAGCGCGGGTCGACAGGGGGCGAGCCAGCCCCAGCATTTT CASSAGRQGASQPQHF
TRBJ1-1 TRBV19 . . TGTGCCAGTAGTATACGTCGGGGCGGGGGCACTGAAGCTTTCTTT CASSIRRGGGTEAFF
TRBJ2-1 TRBV3-1/TRBV3-2 . TRBD2 TGTGCCAGCAGCCGCGCGGGCGGGAGTTCTTACAATGAGCAGTTCTTC CASSRAGGSSYNEQFF
TRBJ2-1 TRBV7-3 . TRBD2 TGTGCCAGCAGCGGGGGGACTAGTTTAAATGAGCAGTTCTTC CASSGGTSLNEQFF
TRBJ2-1 TRBV27 . TRBD2 TGTGCCAGCAGTAGCGGGACTAGCGGGAGCTCCTACAATGAGCAGTTCTTC CASSSGTSGSSYNEQFF
TRBJ2-1 TRBV15 few TRBD2 TGTGCCACCAGCACGGAACTAGCGATTACGGATGAGCAGTTCTTC CATSTELAITDEQFF
TRBJ2-6 TRBV18 . TRBD1 TGTGCCAGCTCAATGGCCGGGACAGGTAGCTCTGGGGCCAACGTCCTGACTTTC CASSMAGTGSSGANVLTF
TRBJ2-7 TRBV7-2 . . TGTGCCAGCAGCCCCTGGGAGAGCTCCTACGAGCAGTACTTC CASSPWESSYEQYF
TRBJ2-3 TRBV5-1 . . TGCGCCAGCAGCACGCGACAGCCCACAGATACGCAGTATTTT CASSTRQPTDTQYF
TRBJ2-3 TRBV20-1 . . TGCAGTGCTAGTCTGCTAGGCCATACGCAGTATTTT CSASLLGHTQYF
TRBJ2-5 TRBV24-1 . TRBD1 TGTGCCACCAGCCGGACAGGGGGGCTGGAGACCCAGTACTTC CATSRTGGLETQYF